A selection of T cell receptor beta chains follows, all from one sample in a study of cytomegalovirus exposure and HLA in healthy donors. Method: immunoSEQ multiplex PCR; TCRdb's copy keeps in-frame clones and lacks some. Its clone listing holds some 75,000 clones. The sample taken for sequencing was PBMCs. The receptors stem from a man between 35 and 55 years old in good health and CMV-seronegative. Each CDR3 is given with its conserved first and last residue. D genes are given only for firm matches.

j_call v_call d_call cdr3_aa cdr3_nt
TRBJ2-3 TRBV5-5 NA CASSLDLSTDTQYF TGTGCCAGCAGCTTGGATCTGAGCACAGATACGCAGTATTTT
TRBJ2-3 TRBV13 NA CASSSDTLEDTQYF TGTGCCAGCAGCTCGGATACGCTAGAGGATACGCAGTATTTT
TRBJ1-2 TRBV4-3 NA CASSRGSGYTF TGCGCCAGCAGCCGCGGATCCGGCTACACCTTC
TRBJ2-3 TRBV9 TRBD1 CASSVEAEGQGMIIGIGFADTQYF TGTGCCAGCAGCGTCGAAGCGGAGGGACAGGGGATGATAATCGGGATTGGGTTTGCAGATACGCAGTATTTT
TRBJ2-7 TRBV5-6 NA CASSARRGRGYYEQYF TGTGCCAGCAGCGCGCGGAGGGGTAGGGGCTACTACGAGCAGTACTTC
TRBJ1-1 TRBV18 NA CASSPQVHMNTEAFF TGTGCCAGCTCACCACAAGTCCACATGAACACTGAAGCTTTCTTT
TRBJ2-1 TRBV4-3 TRBD2 CASSQDRLAGGPSEQFF TGCGCCAGCAGCCAAGATCGCTTGGCGGGAGGTCCTAGTGAGCAGTTCTTC
TRBJ1-1 TRBV15 TRBD1 CATARQGRNTEAFF TGTGCCACCGCCCGACAGGGAAGGAACACTGAAGCTTTCTTT
TRBJ2-2 TRBV19 TRBD1 CASRTTGGAFTGELFF TGTGCCAGTAGAACTACAGGGGGCGCTTTTACCGGGGAGCTGTTTTTT
TRBJ1-2 TRBV5-4 NA CAGRGDNYGYTF TGTGCCGGCCGGGGGGATAACTATGGCTACACCTTC
TRBJ1-1 TRBV5-4 NA CASSLEYEDEAFF TGTGCCAGCAGCTTGGAGTATGAGGATGAAGCTTTCTTT
TRBJ1-4 TRBV30 TRBD1 CAWTGGHEKLFF TGTGCCTGGACAGGGGGCCATGAAAAACTGTTTTTT
TRBJ1-2 TRBV7-8 NA CASSKGHEANYGYTF TGTGCCAGCAGCAAGGGACACGAAGCTAACTATGGCTACACCTTC
TRBJ2-7 TRBV18 TRBD1 CASSRTGGEQYF TGTGCCAGCTCAAGGACAGGGGGCGAGCAGTACTTC
TRBJ1-4 TRBV30 NA CAWSRHRASNEKLFF TGTGCCTGGAGTCGCCACAGGGCATCTAATGAAAAACTGTTTTTT
TRBJ1-4 TRBV2 TRBD1 CASSSGQGALGEKLFF TGTGCCAGCAGTTCCGGTCAGGGGGCTCTAGGAGAAAAACTGTTTTTT
TRBJ1-1 TRBV9 NA CASSVGAENTEAFF TGTGCCAGCAGCGTAGGGGCCGAGAACACTGAAGCTTTCTTT
TRBJ2-2 TRBV4-1 NA CASSRAKIMGARDTGELFF TGCGCCAGCAGCCGCGCGAAAATCATGGGGGCGAGGGACACCGGGGAGCTGTTTTTT
TRBJ1-1 TRBV21-1 NA CASSKVDSRDLIPLNTEAFF TGTGCCAGCAGCAAAGTTGATTCCAGAGACTTAATCCCCCTGAACACTGAAGCTTTCTTT
TRBJ1-5 TRBV28 NA CASSSTGLQGTQHF TGTGCCAGCAGTTCGACAGGCCTCCAGGGGACCCAGCATTTT
TRBJ2-1 TRBV7-2 NA CASTLDTIYNEQFF TGTGCCAGCACCCTAGATACGATCTACAATGAGCAGTTCTTC
TRBJ1-2 TRBV6-5 TRBD1 CASNSQGGSAGGYTF TGTGCCAGCAATTCTCAGGGGGGTTCTGCCGGTGGCTACACCTTC
TRBJ2-5 TRBV5-1 TRBD1 CASSSGQGRETQYF TGCGCCAGCAGCTCCGGACAGGGCCGCGAGACCCAGTACTTC